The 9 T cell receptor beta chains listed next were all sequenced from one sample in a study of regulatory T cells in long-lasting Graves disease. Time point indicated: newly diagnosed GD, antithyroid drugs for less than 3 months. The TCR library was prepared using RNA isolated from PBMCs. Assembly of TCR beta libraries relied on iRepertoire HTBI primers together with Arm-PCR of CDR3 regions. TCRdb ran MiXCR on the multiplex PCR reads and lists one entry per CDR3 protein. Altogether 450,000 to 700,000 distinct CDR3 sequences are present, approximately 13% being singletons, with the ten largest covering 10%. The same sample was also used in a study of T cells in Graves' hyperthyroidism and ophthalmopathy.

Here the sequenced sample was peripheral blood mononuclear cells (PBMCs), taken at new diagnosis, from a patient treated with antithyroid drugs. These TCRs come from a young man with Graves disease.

CDR3 protein: CASSLGDLSDTQYF. The CDR3 DNA follows: TGCGCCAGCAGCTTGGGCGACTTATCAGATACGCAGTATTTT. The chain recombines TRBV5-1 with TRBJ2-3, with unresolved D. Trimming stripped 0 bases from V and 4 bases from J, with 9 bases between. The CDR3 sequence is 14 residues long. Germline loops: CDR1 SGHRS, CDR2 YFSETQ. Full variable domain (remainder filled in from reference TRBV5-1 and TRBJ2-3): KAGVTQTPRYLIKTRGQQVTLSCSPISGHRSVSWYQQTPGQGLQFLFEYFSETQRNKGNFPGRFSGRQFSNSRSEMNVSTLELGDSALYLCASSLGDLSDTQYFGPGTRLTVL.

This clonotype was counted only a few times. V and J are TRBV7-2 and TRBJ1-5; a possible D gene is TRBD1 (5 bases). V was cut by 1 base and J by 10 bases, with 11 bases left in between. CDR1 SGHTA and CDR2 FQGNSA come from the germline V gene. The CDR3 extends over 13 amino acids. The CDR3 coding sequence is TGTGCCAGCAGCTTAGGGAGTAGGGGTCCCCAGCATTTT. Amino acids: CASSLGSRGPQHF.

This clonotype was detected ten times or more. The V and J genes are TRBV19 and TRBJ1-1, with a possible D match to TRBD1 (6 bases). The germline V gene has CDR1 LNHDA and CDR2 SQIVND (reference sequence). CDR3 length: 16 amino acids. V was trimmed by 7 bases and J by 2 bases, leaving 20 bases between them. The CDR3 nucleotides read TGTGCCAGTATTTCAGGGGTCCTGCCTCGAAACACTGAAGCTTTCTTT. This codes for CASISGVLPRNTEAFF. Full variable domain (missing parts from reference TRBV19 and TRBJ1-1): DGGITQSPKYLFRKEGQNVTLSCEQNLNHDAMYWYRQDPGQGLRLIYYSQIVNDFQKGDIAEGYSVSREKKESFPLTVTSAQKNPTAFYLCASISGVLPRNTEAFFGQGTRLTVV.

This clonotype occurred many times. This CDR3 reads CASSYASGGSYEQYF. The CDR3 DNA is TGTGCCAGCAGTTACGCTAGCGGGGGGTCCTACGAGCAGTACTTC. This chain uses TRBV6-5 with TRBJ2-7; 11 bases are shared with TRBD2. Losses at the gene ends were 2 bases for V and 1 base for J; bases not matched to a gene: 1. Germline CDR1 and CDR2: MNHEY and SVGAGI. This CDR3 spans 15 amino acids.

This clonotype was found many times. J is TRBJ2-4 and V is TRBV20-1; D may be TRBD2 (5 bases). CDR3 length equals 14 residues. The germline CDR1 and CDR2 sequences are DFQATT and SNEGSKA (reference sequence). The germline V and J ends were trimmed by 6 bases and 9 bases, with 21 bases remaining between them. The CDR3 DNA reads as TGCAGTGCCGCCTCGAGGGTACAAAAGGGCATTCAGTACTTC. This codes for CSAASRVQKGIQYF.

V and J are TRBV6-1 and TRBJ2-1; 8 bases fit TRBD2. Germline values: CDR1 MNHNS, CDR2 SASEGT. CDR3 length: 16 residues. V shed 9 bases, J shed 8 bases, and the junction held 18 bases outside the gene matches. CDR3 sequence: CASSRGDQRESDEQFF. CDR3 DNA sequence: TGTGCCAGTTCCCGGGGCGACCAGCGGGAGTCGGATGAGCAGTTCTTC.

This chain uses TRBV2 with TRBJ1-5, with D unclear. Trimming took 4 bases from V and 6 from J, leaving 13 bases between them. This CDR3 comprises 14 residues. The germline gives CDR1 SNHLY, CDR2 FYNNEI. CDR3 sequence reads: CASSVVVNGQPQHF. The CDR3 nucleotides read TGTGCCAGCAGTGTGGTGGTAAATGGTCAGCCCCAGCATTTT.

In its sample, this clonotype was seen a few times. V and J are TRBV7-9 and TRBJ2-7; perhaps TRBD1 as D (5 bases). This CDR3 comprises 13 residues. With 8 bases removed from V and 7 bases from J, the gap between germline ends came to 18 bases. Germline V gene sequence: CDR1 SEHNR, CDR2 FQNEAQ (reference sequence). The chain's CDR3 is CASGYDSGEEQYF. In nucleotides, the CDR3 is TGTGCCAGCGGTTACGACAGTGGCGAGGAGCAGTACTTC.

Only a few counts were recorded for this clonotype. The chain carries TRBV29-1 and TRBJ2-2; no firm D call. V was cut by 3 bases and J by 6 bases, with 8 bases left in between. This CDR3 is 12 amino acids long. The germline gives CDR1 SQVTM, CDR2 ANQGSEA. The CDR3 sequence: CSVEVDAGELFF. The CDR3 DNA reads TGCAGCGTTGAGGTAGACGCCGGGGAGCTGTTTTTT.